This note documents a single TCR beta chain sequence. The authors' processing: The authors estimated nucleated cell counts from reference gene primer amplification. TCRdb's table, derived via immunoSEQ multiplex PCR, lists solely in-frame clones and lacks some. The V and J calls and clone size are taken from that table; D and trimming were inferred from the DNA. This table holds approximately 150,000 clones, around nine tenths found once. The source of the sample is a study of blood T cell repertoires in COVID-19. Background on the study: Samples came from the United States, Italy and Spain, spanning acute and convalescent COVID-19. Nucleic acid was either cDNA or gDNA, and it came from T cells, B-cell-depleted T cells, or PBMCs.

V trimming: 4 bases; J trimming: 4 bases; junction bases outside the gene matches: 12. CDR3 length: 16 amino acids. Germline CDR1 and CDR2: SGHNT and YYREEE (reference sequence). The rearrangement joins TRBV5-4 to TRBJ1-1; 8 bases fit TRBD1. Sequencing used peripheral blood. The sequence was collected from a woman aged 50 to 60 with acute or convalescent COVID-19. CDR3 DNA sequence: TGTGCCAGCAGCCCGCGACAGGGGCCCTTGGCCACTGAAGCTTTCTTT. Translation gives CASSPRQGPLATEAFF.